This paragraph reports one TCR beta chain. Trimming left V 0 bases short and J 4 bases short, with 16 bases between. The CDR3 spans 17 residues. Germline CDR1 is SGDLS and CDR2 is YYNGEE. This specimen belongs to a study of blood T cell repertoires in COVID-19. Looking at the study overall: The origin of the acute and convalescent COVID-19 samples was the United States, Italy and Spain. PBMCs, B-cell-depleted T cells, or T cells were the source of the cDNA or gDNA that made up the material.

Authors' data handling: Amplifying reference gene primers gave estimates of nucleated cell counts. Generated by immunoSEQ multiplex PCR, the TCRdb table keeps only in-frame clones and is missing some. V and J calls and clone size are copied from that table; D and trimming were computed from the DNA. The repertoire includes roughly 190,000 clones, roughly 86% of them detected once, and roughly 3.4% sits in the top ten. The chain recombines TRBV9 with TRBJ2-2, with D tentatively TRBD1 (6 bases). This receptor was obtained from a man in his sixties or seventies with acute or convalescent COVID-19. Sequencing input: peripheral blood. CDR3 DNA sequence: TGTGCCAGCAGCGTAGGGATCAGGGGCGCGGGCACCGGGGAGCTGTTTTTT. It codes for CASSVGIRGAGTGELFF.